These 19 T cell receptor beta chains were sequenced from one sample in a study of blood T cell repertoires in COVID-19. Sequencing was performed with immunoSEQ multiplex PCR; in TCRdb, only in-frame clones are kept and a portion is missing. Here the sample spans 130,000 to 150,000 clones, approximately 85% being singletons. The sample was peripheral blood. The source is an older man with acute or convalescent COVID-19.

V is TRBV4-2 and J is TRBJ2-7, with TRBD2 matching 8 bases. Germline trimming cut 0 bases from V and 8 bases from J; bases unmatched to any gene: 12. The CDR3 covers 16 residues. CDR1 LGHNA and CDR2 YNFKEQ come from the germline V gene. CDR3 sequence (DNA): TGTGCCAGCAGCCAAGATGTCGGCGGGGGGCCCACCAAGCAGTACTTC. Protein: CASSQDVGGGPTKQYF.

This chain connects TRBV28 to TRBJ1-5, with D possibly being TRBD1 (5 bases). V shed 5 bases and J shed 2 bases, with 13 bases lying between them. Per the germline V gene, CDR1 is MDHEN and CDR2 is SYDVKM. The CDR3 runs 15 residues. The CDR3 spells CASSPQGSRNQPQHF. The CDR3 DNA is TGTGCCAGCAGTCCCCAGGGTTCGCGCAATCAGCCCCAGCATTTT. The full variable domain, rest sourced from reference TRBV28 and TRBJ1-5, is DVKVTQSSRYLVKRTGEKVFLECVQDMDHENMFWYRQDPGLGLRLIYFSYDVKMKEKGDIPEGYSVSREKKERFSLILESASTNQTSMYLCASSPQGSRNQPQHFGDGTRLSIL.

The chain uses TRBV11-2 and TRBJ1-4, with 8 bases that match TRBD1. Germline CDR1 and CDR2: SGHAT and FQNNGV. V shed 5 bases and J 8 bases; nucleotides not matched to a gene: 7. The length of the CDR3 is 14 residues. The CDR3 sequence: CASSPTGAKEKLFF. In DNA, the CDR3 is TGTGCCAGCAGCCCGACAGGGGCAAAGGAAAAACTGTTTTTT.

The V call is TRBV29-1, the J call TRBJ2-1; 7 bases match TRBD1. V trimming: 7 bases; J trimming: 4 bases; junction bases outside the gene matches: 4. The CDR3 runs 12 residues. The germline V gene has CDR1 SQVTM and CDR2 ANQGSEA. In DNA form, the CDR3 reads TGCAGCGCTCGGGACAGTTACAATGAGCAGTTCTTC. Translation gives CSARDSYNEQFF.

This sequence joins TRBV6-5 and TRBJ1-1; TRBD1 is a possible D gene (6 bases). The V gene lost 6 bases and the J gene lost 3 bases, with 14 bases spanning the gap. CDR1 is MNHEY and CDR2 is SVGAGI in the germline V gene. The CDR3 has 14 amino acids. CDR3: CASSPWEGDTEAFF. The CDR3 nucleotides read TGTGCCAGCAGCCCCTGGGAGGGGGACACTGAAGCTTTCTTT.

V gene TRBV11-3 combines with J gene TRBJ2-5; 7 bases line up with TRBD1. The germline CDR1 and CDR2 sequences are SGHNT and YENEEA. J lost 4 bases, V lost 6 bases, and 8 bases had no gene match. CDR3 length equals 14 residues. The CDR3 protein is CASSPSPGGETQYF. The DNA of the CDR3 is TGTGCCAGCAGTCCCAGCCCAGGGGGAGAGACCCAGTACTTC. The full variable domain, completed using reference TRBV11-3 and TRBJ2-5, is EAGVVQSPRYKIIEKKQPVAFWCNPISGHNTLYWYLQNLGQGPELLIRYENEEAVDDSQLPKDRFSAERLKGVDSTLKIQPAELGDSAVYLCASSPSPGGETQYFGPGTRLLVL.

The CDR3 DNA follows: TGCGCCAGCGCTTCTAGCGGGAGTGATGAGCAGTTCTTC. This sequence encodes CASASSGSDEQFF. J is TRBJ2-1 and V is TRBV10-1, with 10 bases fitting TRBD2. This CDR3 spans 13 amino acids. Germline V gene data show CDR1 as WNHNN and CDR2 as SYGVQD (reference sequence). V lost 8 bases to trimming and J lost 8 bases; unmatched junction nucleotides: 6.

The J gene is TRBJ1-2, the V gene TRBV7-9; D not certain. The CDR3 runs to 14 residues. V lost 5 bases and J 9 bases, leaving 19 bases between the germline ends. The germline CDR1 and CDR2 sequences are SEHNR and FQNEAQ (reference sequence). The CDR3 is CASSPRVAAWSYTF. The CDR3 DNA is TGTGCCAGCAGCCCTCGGGTCGCAGCTTGGAGCTACACCTTC.

This clone has just a few counts. V is TRBV7-2 and J is TRBJ2-7, with a tentative D call TRBD1 (6 bases). Germline V gives CDR1 SGHTA, CDR2 FQGNSA. This CDR3 is built from 15 residues. The V end lost 4 bases, the J end lost 6 bases, and 19 bases lay between the germline ends. The CDR3 nucleotides read TGTGCCAGCAGCTCACAGGGCTTTGGGTCTAGCGAGCAGTACTTC. The encoded protein is CASSSQGFGSSEQYF.

The CDR3 nucleotides read TGTGCCAGCAGCGGGGGACGGACAGACCCTGGAAACACCATATATTTT. It specifies CASSGGRTDPGNTIYF. V and J are TRBV14 and TRBJ1-3; a possible D gene is TRBD1 (6 bases). The CDR3 sequence is 16 residues long. Per the germline V gene, CDR1 is SGHDN and CDR2 is FVKESK. The V end lost 5 bases, the J end lost 2 bases, and 16 bases lay between the germline ends.

The chain is built from TRBV28 and TRBJ2-5, with D perhaps TRBD2 (6 bases). Trimming removed 6 bases from V and 4 bases from J, with 15 bases in between. CDR1 is MDHEN and CDR2 is SYDVKM in the germline V gene. This CDR3 spans 14 amino acids. CDR3 protein: CASSLGRRGETQYF. The CDR3 coding sequence is TGTGCCAGCAGCCTCGGCAGGAGGGGAGAGACCCAGTACTTC. The variable domain in full, with the rest retrieved from reference TRBV28 and TRBJ2-5, is DVKVTQSSRYLVKRTGEKVFLECVQDMDHENMFWYRQDPGLGLRLIYFSYDVKMKEKGDIPEGYSVSREKKERFSLILESASTNQTSMYLCASSLGRRGETQYFGPGTRLLVL.

This clone was seen only a few times. This chain connects TRBV6-5 to TRBJ1-2; TRBD1 aligns across 8 bases. This CDR3 region has 16 residues. The V segment lost 0 bases and the J segment 6 bases; nucleotides outside the gene matches: 9. Germline V gene lookup returns CDR1 MNHEY and CDR2 SVGAGI. This CDR3 is CASSYSRGVRGHGYTF. DNA for the CDR3: TGTGCCAGCAGTTACTCAAGAGGGGTCAGGGGGCATGGCTACACCTTC.

V gene TRBV6-5 combines with J gene TRBJ2-5, with 7 bases fitting TRBD2. From germline, CDR1 is MNHEY and CDR2 SVGAGI. V dropped 2 bases and J dropped 5; count of bases not matched to a gene: 8. The CDR3 spans 15 residues. The CDR3 loop reads CASSYGGDLGETQYF. The CDR3 DNA reads as TGTGCCAGCAGTTACGGGGGGGACCTGGGGGAGACCCAGTACTTC.

V is TRBV6-5 and J is TRBJ2-3; 9 bases agree with TRBD2. CDR3 length: 14 amino acids. CDR1 is MNHEY, CDR2 SVGAGI, per germline. V shed 10 bases and J 0 bases; nucleotides not matched to a gene: 5. CDR3 amino acids: CATALAGSTDTQYF. CDR3 in DNA: TGTGCCACCGCGCTAGCGGGGAGCACAGATACGCAGTATTTT.

V and J are TRBV5-1 and TRBJ1-2, with 8 bases lining up with TRBD1. The J segment lost 6 bases and the V segment lost 4 bases, leaving 2 bases of the junction unmatched. The CDR3 spans 12 residues. Germline V gene sequence: CDR1 SGHRS, CDR2 YFSETQ. CDR3 protein: CASSTDRDGYTF. As DNA, the CDR3 is TGCGCCAGCAGCACGGACAGGGATGGCTACACCTTC.

The chain employs TRBV4-1 and TRBJ2-2, with 10 positions matching TRBD2. Germline V gene data show CDR1 as MGHRA and CDR2 as YSYEKL. The V segment lost 1 base and the J segment 1 base; nucleotides outside the gene matches: 3. This CDR3 has 17 amino acids. CDR3 bases: TGCGCCAGCAGCCAAGGAACTAGCGGGAAGAACACCGGGGAGCTGTTTTTT. Amino acids: CASSQGTSGKNTGELFF.

The CDR3, as DNA: TGTGCCAGCAGCTTTGGGACTAGCGGGGGGGCCTACGAGCAGTACTTC. It codes for CASSFGTSGGAYEQYF. The chain couples TRBV3-1 (or the pseudogene TRBV3-2) to TRBJ2-7, with TRBD2 matching 16 bases. This CDR3 contains 16 residues. V trimming: 5 bases; J trimming: 2 bases; junction bases outside the gene matches: 3. The V gene's germline CDR1 is LGHDT and CDR2 YNNKEL (reference sequence).

This chain connects TRBV28 to TRBJ2-1, with 9 bases lining up with TRBD2. Germline loops: CDR1 MDHEN, CDR2 SYDVKM. J gave up 3 bases and V 8 bases, and 8 bases lay outside the gene matches. CDR3 length: 15 amino acids. DNA of the CDR3: TGTGCCAGCGCCCGCGGGGGGGCGGTCTACAATGAGCAGTTCTTC. This sequence encodes CASARGGAVYNEQFF.

J is TRBJ1-1 and V is TRBV7-3; 7 bases map to TRBD1. Germline trimming cut 4 bases from V and 1 base from J; bases unmatched to any gene: 0. Per the germline V gene, CDR1 is SGHTA and CDR2 is FQGTGA. The CDR3 covers 13 residues. The CDR3 DNA is TGTGCCAGCAGCTGGACAGGGAACACTGAAGCTTTCTTT. This translates into CASSWTGNTEAFF.